This section outlines one T cell receptor beta chain sequence together with its context. V lost 2 bases and J lost 2, with 10 bases in between. The CDR3 length is 15 residues. Per germline, CDR1 MDHEN and CDR2 SYDVKM. Amplification used 60 Vbeta primers and 13 Jbeta primers. TCRdb's copy holds only in-frame clones and misses some; the assay was immunoSEQ multiplex PCR. The table has fewer than 250,000 clones, around 79% seen once; the top ten hold 1.6%. These data belong to a study of cytomegalovirus exposure and HLA in healthy donors. The source of this sequence is a woman aged 45-60 years in good health and CMV-seronegative. This chain joins TRBV28 and TRBJ1-5; D unresolved. Sequences were obtained from PBMCs. CDR3 in amino acids: CASSLGGGGNQPQHF. The CDR3 DNA reads TGTGCCAGCAGTTTAGGTGGAGGTGGCAATCAGCCCCAGCATTTT.